This T cell receptor (beta chain) was sequenced during a study of brain T cells in children with intractable seizures. As to this clone: What it binds is unknown.

CDR1 is SGHNT, CDR2 YENEEA, per germline. The CDR3 length is 14 residues. The ends were cut back, 7 bases at V and 2 bases at J, with 14 bases in the middle. Sequencing used immunoSEQ multiplex PCR; TCRdb keeps in-frame clones, though not all of them. Found here are about 340,000 clones, 85% to 95% of them singletons; the top ten hold under 7%. The time point: blood from clinic visit 5 months post-surgery; TSC patient then seizure free. Study-level findings and limits: Pre- and post-surgery blood differed in depth, so pre-surgery absences may be undersampling.

This sequence originates from a boy under three years old with tuberous sclerosis and intractable seizures. Sequencing was performed on peripheral blood, taken less than 6 months after surgery. This chain links TRBV11-3 with TRBJ2-5; maybe TRBD1 (7 bases). Here the CDR3 DNA reads TGTGCCAGCAAGGAGGGGGCAGGACAAGAGACCCAGTACTTC. Protein: CASKEGAGQETQYF.